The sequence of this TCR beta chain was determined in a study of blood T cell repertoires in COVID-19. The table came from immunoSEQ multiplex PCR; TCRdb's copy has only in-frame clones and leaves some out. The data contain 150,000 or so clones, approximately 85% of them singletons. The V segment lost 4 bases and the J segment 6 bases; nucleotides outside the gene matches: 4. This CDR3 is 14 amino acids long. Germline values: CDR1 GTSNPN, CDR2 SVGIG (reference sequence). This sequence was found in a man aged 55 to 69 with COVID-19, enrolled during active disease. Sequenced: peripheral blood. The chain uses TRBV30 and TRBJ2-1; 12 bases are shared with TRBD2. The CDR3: CAWTLAGGRNEQFF. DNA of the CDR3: TGTGCCTGGACTCTAGCGGGAGGGCGCAATGAGCAGTTCTTC.